Below are 17 T cell receptor beta chains sequenced from a single sample in a study of blood T cell repertoires in COVID-19. Profiled with immunoSEQ multiplex PCR; TCRdb holds only in-frame clones, not every one. The sample shows some 190,000 clones, about 82% of them seen only once. The sequencing sample was made of PBMCs or T cells enriched from blood (not recorded which). The receptors come from a man aged 35 to 55 with acute COVID-19.

The chain joins TRBV29-1 to TRBJ1-6; 7 nucleotides agree with TRBD1. CDR3 size: 14 residues. The J segment lost 7 bases and the V segment lost 7 bases, leaving 10 bases of the junction unmatched. In germline, CDR1 is SQVTM, CDR2 ANQGSEA. The chain's CDR3 is CSARKGTENSPLHF. The CDR3 coding sequence is TGCAGCGCTCGAAAAGGGACAGAGAATTCACCCCTCCACTTT.

This chain connects TRBV3-1 (or the pseudogene TRBV3-2) to TRBJ1-4, with D possibly being TRBD1 (5 bases). Trimming removed 3 bases at V and 7 bases at J, with 21 bases between. Germline V gene data show CDR1 as LGHDT and CDR2 as YNNKEL (reference sequence). The CDR3 spans 17 residues. CDR3 nucleotide sequence: TGTGCCAGCAGCCATTTCCCGTTGGGAGGGGAGGGTGAAAAACTGTTTTTT. Translating it yields CASSHFPLGGEGEKLFF.

The rearrangement links TRBV19 to TRBJ1-5, with D possibly TRBD1 on 5 matching bases. CDR1 is LNHDA, CDR2 SQIVND, per germline (reference sequence). With 7 bases removed from V and 9 bases from J, the gap between germline ends came to 13 bases. This CDR3 spans 12 amino acids. The CDR3 region is CASTWAGGPQHF. For the CDR3, the DNA is TGTGCCAGTACCTGGGCCGGGGGGCCCCAGCATTTT.

The chain carries TRBV6-5 and TRBJ2-7, with 7 nucleotides matching TRBD2. This CDR3 comprises 15 residues. From germline, CDR1 is MNHEY and CDR2 SVGAGI. V shed 7 bases, J shed 3 bases, and the junction held 12 bases outside the gene matches. The CDR3 DNA reads as TGTGCCAGCACCGTATGGGGGGGATTCGACTACGAGCAGTACTTC. Residues: CASTVWGGFDYEQYF.

V is TRBV4-2 and J is TRBJ1-2; D ambiguous. The CDR3 spans 12 residues. Germline assignment: CDR1 LGHNA and CDR2 YNFKEQ. V was trimmed by 0 bases and J by 8 bases, leaving 7 bases between them. CDR3 loop: CASSQDQVGYTF. The DNA of the CDR3 is TGTGCCAGCAGCCAAGATCAGGTGGGCTACACCTTC.

In its sample, this clone was seen once. This chain links TRBV28 with TRBJ1-1; a weak D match, TRBD1 (5 bases). In germline, CDR1 is MDHEN, CDR2 SYDVKM. V was trimmed by 10 bases and J by 5 bases, leaving 14 bases between them. This CDR3 comprises 12 residues. The CDR3 loop is CATRLGRTEAFF. CDR3 DNA: TGTGCCACCAGACTGGGGCGGACTGAAGCTTTCTTT.

The rearrangement links TRBV11-3 to TRBJ2-1; maybe TRBD2 (5 bases). This CDR3 has 15 amino acids. Looked up from germline, CDR1 is SGHNT and CDR2 is YENEEA. V was trimmed by 6 bases and J by 0 bases, leaving 12 bases between them. The CDR3 nucleotides read TGTGCCAGCAGTTTGACGGGATTCTCCTACAATGAGCAGTTCTTC. This encodes CASSLTGFSYNEQFF.

CDR3 amino acids: CASPPGGMGNTEAFF. Written as DNA, the CDR3 is TGTGCCAGCCCTCCGGGAGGGATGGGGAACACTGAAGCTTTCTTT. This rearrangement joins TRBV6-5 to TRBJ1-1; D unresolved. Trimming cost V 8 bases and J 1 base, with 17 bases left between them. The CDR3 covers 15 residues. Germline lookup yields CDR1 MNHEY and CDR2 SVGAGI.

This chain uses TRBV5-1 with TRBJ1-5, with 7 bases identical to TRBD1. The CDR3 contains 14 residues. V lost 3 bases to trimming and J lost 4 bases; unmatched junction nucleotides: 4. CDR1 and CDR2 (germline): SGHRS, YFSETQ. CDR3 DNA: TGCGCCAGCAGCTCCGAGACAGGGAATCAGCCCCAGCATTTT. It yields the protein CASSSETGNQPQHF.

The V and J genes are TRBV5-1 and TRBJ2-7; D remains unclear. The CDR3 consists of 15 residues. Germline loops: CDR1 SGHRS, CDR2 YFSETQ. The V end lost 0 bases, the J end lost 2 bases, and 12 bases lay between the germline ends. The CDR3 nucleotides read TGCGCCAGCAGCTTGGTGGGCGCTCAGGCCTACGAGCAGTACTTC. It translates to CASSLVGAQAYEQYF.

In DNA, the CDR3 is TGCGCCAGCAGCTTGGCCCCAAGCCCGAACACTGAAGCTTTCTTT. The encoded protein is CASSLAPSPNTEAFF. The chain couples TRBV5-1 to TRBJ1-1; D is uncertain. CDR1 SGHRS and CDR2 YFSETQ come from the germline V gene. The CDR3 covers 15 residues. With 0 bases removed from V and 1 base from J, the gap between germline ends came to 10 bases.

V and J are TRBV5-6 and TRBJ1-1; 10 bases are a match to TRBD1. The germline CDR1 and CDR2 sequences are SGHDT and YYEEEE. The V gene end was trimmed by 4 bases and the J gene end by 4 bases; junction bases not matched to a gene: 4. The CDR3 is 14 amino acids. Here the CDR3 DNA reads TGTGCCAGCAGCCCCGGGACAGGGGTCACTGAAGCTTTCTTT. Residues: CASSPGTGVTEAFF. The full variable domain, rest sourced from reference TRBV5-6 and TRBJ1-1, is DAGVTQSPTHLIKTRGQQVTLRCSPKSGHDTVSWYQQALGQGPQFIFQYYEEEERQRGNFPDRFSGHQFPNYSSELNVNALLLGDSALYLCASSPGTGVTEAFFGQGTRLTVV.

This chain uses TRBV7-2 with TRBJ2-1; no reliable D call. CDR3 length: 13 residues. V lost 6 bases, J lost 9 bases, and 15 bases lay in between. From germline, CDR1 is SGHTA and CDR2 FQGNSA. In nucleotides, the CDR3 is TGTGCCAGCAGGCGGATAGCCGCTGGTGAGCAGTTCTTC. Translated: CASRRIAAGEQFF.

V and J are TRBV5-1 and TRBJ2-6, with 7 bases matching TRBD1. CDR1 is SGHRS and CDR2 is YFSETQ in the germline V gene. CDR3 length: 18 residues. V lost 3 bases to trimming and J lost 2 bases; unmatched junction nucleotides: 11. The CDR3: CASSSSTNQGAGANVLTF. DNA of the CDR3: TGCGCCAGCAGCTCTTCTACTAACCAGGGGGCTGGGGCCAACGTCCTGACTTTC.

The chain uses TRBV30 and TRBJ2-4; tentatively, D is TRBD2 (5 bases). The V end was cut by 7 bases, the J end by 6 bases, with 16 bases between. Germline V gene sequence: CDR1 GTSNPN, CDR2 SVGIG (reference sequence). The CDR3 length is 13 residues. CDR3 sequence: CAYARPGRNIQYF. The CDR3 bases are TGTGCCTACGCCAGGCCGGGGAGAAACATTCAGTACTTC.

The table lists this clone with a few counts. The genes are TRBV19 and TRBJ1-5, with 7 bases fitting TRBD1. This CDR3 is 15 amino acids long. Germline CDR1 reads LNHDA; CDR2 reads SQIVND (reference sequence). V shed 8 bases and J 5 bases; nucleotides not matched to a gene: 12. The chain's CDR3 is CASLAPQGGYQPQHF. In DNA form, the CDR3 reads TGTGCCAGTCTCGCTCCCCAGGGGGGATATCAGCCCCAGCATTTT.

This chain joins TRBV3-1 (or the pseudogene TRBV3-2) and TRBJ2-5, with D possibly being TRBD2 (6 bases). The length of the CDR3 is 14 residues. Germline assignment: CDR1 LGHDT and CDR2 YNNKEL (reference sequence). V lost 1 base, J lost 5 bases, and 11 bases lay in between. This CDR3 is CASSQVGGEETQYF. In DNA form, the CDR3 reads TGTGCCAGCAGCCAAGTGGGGGGAGAGGAGACCCAGTACTTC.